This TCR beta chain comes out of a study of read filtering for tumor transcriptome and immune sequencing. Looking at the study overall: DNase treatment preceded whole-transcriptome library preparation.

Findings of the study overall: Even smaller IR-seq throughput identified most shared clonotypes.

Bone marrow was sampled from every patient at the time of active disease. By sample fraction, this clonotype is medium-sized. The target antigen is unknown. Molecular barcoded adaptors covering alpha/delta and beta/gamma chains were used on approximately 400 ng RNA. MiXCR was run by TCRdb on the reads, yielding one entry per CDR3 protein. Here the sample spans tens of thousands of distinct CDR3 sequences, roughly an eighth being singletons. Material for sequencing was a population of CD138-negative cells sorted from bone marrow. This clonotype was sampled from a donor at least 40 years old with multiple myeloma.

This chain's CDR3 is CASSTTGGVDSPLHF. CDR3 coding DNA: TGTGCCAGCAGTACCACGGGGGGCGTCGATTCACCCCTCCACTTT. V is TRBV6-5 and J is TRBJ1-6, with D possibly being TRBD1 (6 bases). Germline V gives CDR1 MNHEY, CDR2 SVGAGI. V lost 5 bases and J 8 bases, leaving 16 bases between the germline ends. The CDR3 consists of 15 residues.